These 8 T cell receptor beta chains share one sample of origin, sequenced in a study of a mutant IDH1 vaccine in newly diagnosed glioma. Time point specified: week 5, during vaccination. The content of each vaccine dose was 300 ug of mutant IDH1 20-mer peptide, and topical imiquimod accompanied it. What these receptors recognize is not known. The repertoire was sequenced with immunoSEQ multiplex PCR; TCRdb's copy has only in-frame clones and lacks some. The table lists 60,000 or so clones, about 87% of them singletons. The sequencing here drew on PBMCs, taken from a glioma patient whose treatment included an IDH1 peptide vaccine. All receptors come from a woman in her thirties or forties with glioma.

This clone was recorded only once. The chain's CDR3 is CATSRDGRGNTEAFF. Here the CDR3 DNA reads TGTGCCACCAGCAGAGATGGAAGAGGGAACACTGAAGCTTTCTTT. The genes are TRBV15 and TRBJ1-1; unclear D gene. The V end was cut by 0 bases, the J end by 1 base, with 9 bases between. CDR1 LNHNV and CDR2 YYDKDF come from the germline V gene (reference sequence). This CDR3 comprises 15 residues.

This sequence joins TRBV10-1 and TRBJ2-5; D not certain. The germline V and J ends were trimmed by 2 bases and 1 base, with 5 bases remaining between them. This CDR3 has 13 residues. Germline lookup yields CDR1 WNHNN and CDR2 SYGVQD (reference sequence). CDR3 protein: CASSETVQETQYF. The DNA for the CDR3 is TGCGCCAGCAGTGAGACAGTCCAAGAGACCCAGTACTTC.

The chain uses TRBV6-5 and TRBJ2-7; D might be TRBD1 (6 bases). Trimming left V 0 bases short and J 4 bases short, with 10 bases between. The CDR3 sequence is 14 residues long. Germline-derived CDR1 and CDR2 are MNHEY and SVGAGI. This CDR3 reads CASSYSGHLYEQYF. DNA for the CDR3: TGTGCCAGCAGTTACTCGGGACACCTATACGAGCAGTACTTC.

The genes are TRBV7-9 and TRBJ1-3, with D possibly TRBD1 on 6 matching bases. This CDR3 has 15 amino acids. The germline V and J ends were trimmed by 5 bases and 0 bases, with 11 bases remaining between them. Germline assignment: CDR1 SEHNR and CDR2 FQNEAQ (reference sequence). In DNA form, the CDR3 reads TGTGCCAGCAGCCCCGACAGGCTCTCTGGAAACACCATATATTTT. Encoded protein: CASSPDRLSGNTIYF.

The chain couples TRBV19 to TRBJ2-2; 7 bases agree with TRBD1. Unmatched junction bases numbered 3, after V lost 4 bases and J lost 4 bases. The CDR3 has 14 amino acids. The germline CDR1 and CDR2 sequences are LNHDA and SQIVND (reference sequence). Here the CDR3 DNA reads TGTGCCAGTAGTAGGGGACAGACCACCGGGGAGCTGTTTTTT. It yields the protein CASSRGQTTGELFF. Full variable domain (missing parts from reference TRBV19 and TRBJ2-2): DGGITQSPKYLFRKEGQNVTLSCEQNLNHDAMYWYRQDPGQGLRLIYYSQIVNDFQKGDIAEGYSVSREKKESFPLTVTSAQKNPTAFYLCASSRGQTTGELFFGEGSRLTVL.

V is TRBV10-3 and J is TRBJ1-2; D may be TRBD1 (6 bases). V was pared by 2 bases and J by 4 bases, with 32 bases between. CDR3 length equals 21 residues. The germline V gene has CDR1 ENHRY and CDR2 SYGVKD. The CDR3 region is CAISETEIAHRTAWQIYGYTF. The CDR3, as DNA: TGTGCCATCAGTGAGACCGAGATAGCGCATCGGACAGCGTGGCAGATCTATGGCTACACCTTC.

The V gene is TRBV4-3, the J gene TRBJ1-1; D is undetermined. The germline V and J ends were trimmed by 0 bases and 0 bases, with 11 bases remaining between them. The CDR3 runs to 16 residues. The germline gives CDR1 LGHNA, CDR2 YSLEER. This CDR3 is CASSQDRGRLNTEAFF. The CDR3, as DNA: TGCGCCAGCAGCCAAGATCGAGGCAGATTGAACACTGAAGCTTTCTTT.

V gene TRBV4-1 combines with J gene TRBJ1-1; a weak D match, TRBD1 (6 bases). The germline CDR1 and CDR2 sequences are MGHRA and YSYEKL. V shed 4 bases and J shed 1 base, with 7 bases lying between them. The CDR3 sequence is 13 residues long. For the CDR3, the DNA is TGCGCCAGCAGCCCACAGGGGAACACTGAAGCTTTCTTT. The encoded protein is CASSPQGNTEAFF.